The 12 T cell receptor beta chains given below trace back to one sample, sequenced in a study of CD8 T cells in ankylosing spondylitis. Study observations and caveats: Blood from ankylosing spondylitis patients appeared to carry a characteristic roughly 8-variant TCR beta motif.

TCRdb analysed the 5' RACE reads with MiXCR anew, one entry per CDR3 protein. This table holds about 390,000 distinct CDR3 sequences, around 22% found once. These TCRs are of unknown antigen specificity. Sequenced input: blood, either unsorted or a sorted T cell fraction (not recorded which). These receptors came from a male donor with ankylosing spondylitis.

The chain has TRBV20-1 and TRBJ2-1, with 13 bases that match TRBD2. This CDR3 has 15 residues. The germline V gene has CDR1 DFQATT and CDR2 SNEGSKA (reference sequence). V lost 6 bases, J lost 4 bases, and 6 bases stayed unmatched. CDR3 region: CSAPGGLAGYNEQFF. CDR3 DNA: TGCAGTGCCCCGGGGGGACTAGCGGGATACAATGAGCAGTTCTTC.

The chain couples TRBV9 to TRBJ2-3; D call uncertain. Trimming left V 0 bases short and J 1 base short, with 6 bases between. CDR1 SGDLS and CDR2 YYNGEE come from the germline V gene. The CDR3 length is 14 residues. DNA for the CDR3: TGTGCCAGCAGCGTAGAGACGGGCACAGATACGCAGTATTTT. Its protein product is CASSVETGTDTQYF.

The J gene is TRBJ1-2, the V gene TRBV20-1; TRBD1 might be the D (6 bases). Looked up from germline, CDR1 is DFQATT and CDR2 is SNEGSKA (reference sequence). The V end was cut by 1 base, the J end by 6 bases, with 12 bases between. The CDR3 runs 13 residues. The DNA for the CDR3 is TGCAGTGCTAGAGTGGCCAGGGGAAATGGCTACACCTTC. Encoded protein: CSARVARGNGYTF.

The J gene is TRBJ2-5, the V gene TRBV7-8; TRBD1 matches at 7 bases. Trimming cost V 5 bases and J 1 base; bases outside gene matches: 7. Per the germline V gene, CDR1 is SGHVS and CDR2 is FQNEAQ. The CDR3 has 15 residues. CDR3 loop: CASSTRDSGQETQYF. CDR3 DNA: TGTGCCAGCAGCACCCGGGACAGCGGCCAAGAGACCCAGTACTTC. Full variable domain (remainder filled in from reference TRBV7-8 and TRBJ2-5): GAGVSQSPRYKVAKRGQDVALRCDPISGHVSLFWYQQALGQGPEFLTYFQNEAQLDKSGLPSDRFFAERPEGSVSTLKIQRTQQEDSAVYLCASSTRDSGQETQYFGPGTRLLVL.

This clonotype has a handful of counts. V is TRBV12-5 and J is TRBJ2-5; 7 nucleotides match TRBD2. This CDR3 is 14 amino acids long. Germline V gene sequence: CDR1 LGHNT, CDR2 FRNRAP. The ends lost 7 bases at V and 3 bases at J; junction bases unmatched: 8. CDR3: CASARLAGEETQYF. CDR3 DNA: TGTGCTAGTGCCAGATTGGCGGGGGAAGAGACCCAGTACTTC.

The chain combines TRBV20-1 with TRBJ2-3; 7 bases align to TRBD2. CDR3 size: 14 residues. Trimming cost V 1 base and J 11 bases; bases outside gene matches: 12. Germline CDR1 DFQATT, CDR2 SNEGSKA (reference sequence). The CDR3 loop reads CSARGQLATPGQYF. CDR3 sequence (DNA): TGCAGTGCTAGAGGTCAACTAGCGACTCCGGGGCAGTATTTT.

V gene TRBV20-1 combines with J gene TRBJ1-2; D unresolved. Germline values: CDR1 DFQATT, CDR2 SNEGSKA (reference sequence). Trimming stripped 4 bases from V and 2 bases from J, with 5 bases between. The CDR3 runs to 11 residues. DNA of the CDR3: TGCAGTGCTAACCAGAACTATGGCTACACCTTC. Its protein product is CSANQNYGYTF.

This clonotype turned up a few times. CDR3 amino acids: CASSSFTSGYEQYF. As DNA, the CDR3 is TGTGCCAGCAGCTCCTTCACTAGCGGCTACGAGCAGTACTTC. The rearrangement joins TRBV7-9 to TRBJ2-7, with 8 bases that match TRBD2. Trimming at V came to 4 bases and at J to 3 bases, leaving 5 bases not matched to a gene. The CDR3 consists of 14 residues. Per germline, CDR1 SEHNR and CDR2 FQNEAQ (reference sequence). Based on the CDR3 plus reference TRBV7-9 and TRBJ2-7, the full variable domain is DTGVSQNPRHKITKRGQNVTFRCDPISEHNRLYWYRQTLGQGPEFLTYFQNEAQLEKSRLLSDRFSAERPKGSFSTLEIQRTEQGDSAMYLCASSSFTSGYEQYFGPGTRLTVT.

This clonotype appeared a few times. This sequence joins TRBV6-1 and TRBJ2-1; D is tentatively TRBD1 or TRBD2 (5 bases each). V lost 6 bases and J lost 0, with 12 bases in between. The length of the CDR3 is 15 residues. The germline V gene has CDR1 MNHNS and CDR2 SASEGT. CDR3 in amino acids: CASRGDGSSYNEQFF. The CDR3 coding sequence is TGTGCCAGCAGGGGGGACGGAAGCTCCTACAATGAGCAGTTCTTC.

V and J are TRBV11-3 and TRBJ1-1; D is perhaps TRBD1 (5 bases). Germline-derived CDR1 and CDR2 are SGHNT and YENEEA. Trimming took off 8 bases at V and 4 bases at J, with 5 bases between the two ends. There are 10 residues in the CDR3. CDR3 amino acids: CASGGTEAFF. DNA for the CDR3: TGTGCCAGCGGGGGCACTGAAGCTTTCTTT.

V gene TRBV6-4 combines with J gene TRBJ1-5, with 7 bases that match TRBD1. The CDR3 is 14 residues long. J was trimmed by 6 bases and V by 9 bases; bases with no gene match: 11. Germline values: CDR1 MRHNA, CDR2 SNTAGT. CDR3 in amino acids: CARGGQARSQPQHF. CDR3 sequence (DNA): TGTGCCAGAGGCGGACAGGCGAGGAGTCAGCCCCAGCATTTT.

The J gene is TRBJ1-2, the V gene TRBV7-2, with a possible D match to TRBD1 (6 bases). Trimming took off 4 bases at V and 8 bases at J, with 8 bases between the two ends. The germline V gene encodes CDR1 SGHTA and CDR2 FQGNSA. This CDR3 is 11 amino acids long. The CDR3 DNA follows: TGTGCCAGCAGCTCACAGGGAGGCTACACCTTC. Encoded protein: CASSSQGGYTF.